What follows describes a single TCR beta chain. The sample is drawn from a study of blood T cell repertoires in COVID-19. Whole-study context: Sources were T cells, B-cell-depleted T cells, or PBMCs; the material itself was cDNA or gDNA.

V was shortened by 6 bases and J by 10 bases, with 16 bases between the two germline ends. Germline V gene data show CDR1 as KGHSH and CDR2 as LQKENI. The CDR3 loop spans 14 amino acids. Original analysis: The authors estimated nucleated cell counts from reference gene primer amplification. Data came from immunoSEQ multiplex PCR; TCRdb stores just in-frame clones and leaves some out. Clonal size and the V and J genes are those of that table, whereas D and trimming came from the DNA. The top ten hold 2.5% to 4% of the sample, which has under 60,000 clones, roughly 87% seen once. This TCR came from a human donor in a cohort sampled during active COVID-19. This sequence joins TRBV18 and TRBJ1-6; D gene unclear. The specimen sequenced was peripheral blood. DNA for the CDR3: TGTGCCAGCTCCGAGGGAAGTTTGGGGTCACCCCTCCACTTT. Its protein product is CASSEGSLGSPLHF.